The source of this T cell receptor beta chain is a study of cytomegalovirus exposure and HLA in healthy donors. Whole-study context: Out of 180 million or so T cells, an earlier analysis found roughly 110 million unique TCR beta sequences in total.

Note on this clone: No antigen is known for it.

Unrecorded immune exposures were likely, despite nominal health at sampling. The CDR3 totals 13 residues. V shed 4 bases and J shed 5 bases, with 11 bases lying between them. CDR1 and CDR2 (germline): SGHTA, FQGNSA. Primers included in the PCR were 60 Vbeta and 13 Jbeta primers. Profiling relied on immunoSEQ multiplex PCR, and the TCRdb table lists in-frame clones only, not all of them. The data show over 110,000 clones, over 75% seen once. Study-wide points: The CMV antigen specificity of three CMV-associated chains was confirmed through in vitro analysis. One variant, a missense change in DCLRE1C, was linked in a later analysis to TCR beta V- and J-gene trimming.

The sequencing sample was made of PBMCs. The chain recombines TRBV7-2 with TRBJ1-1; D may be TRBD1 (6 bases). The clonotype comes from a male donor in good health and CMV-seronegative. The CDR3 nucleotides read TGTGCCAGCAGCTCCAAAGGGGGAACTGAAGCTTTCTTT. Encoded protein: CASSSKGGTEAFF. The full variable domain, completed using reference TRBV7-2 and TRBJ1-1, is GAGVSQSPSNKVTEKGKDVELRCDPISGHTALYWYRQSLGQGLEFLIYFQGNSAPDKSGLPSDRFSAERTGGSVSTLTIQRTQQEDSAVYLCASSSKGGTEAFFGQGTRLTVV.